Listed below are T cell receptor beta chains from one sample, sequenced in a study of T-cell memory formation after mild COVID-19. TCRdb itself ran the 5' RACE reads through MiXCR, one entry per CDR3 protein. The sample contains 140,000 or so distinct CDR3 sequences, roughly 13% of which appear only once. The sample taken for sequencing was PBMCs or a T cell subset sorted from them (not recorded which). The source is an adult woman who had mild COVID-19 (a few samples of this study predate the infection). Cell type and time point are not known. Each CDR3 is given with its conserved first and last residue. D genes are given only for firm matches. Rows give clone size only sometimes, using once, few, many, or a class for an expanded clone.

abundance	d_gene	j_gene	v_gene	CDR3nt	CDR3aa
NA	NA	TRBJ2-7	TRBV27	TGTGCCAGCAGCTATGACAGATACTACGAGCAGTACTTC	CASSYDRYYEQYF
few	NA	TRBJ2-7	TRBV5-1	TGCGCCAGCAGCTACCACGACTCCAGCTCCTACGAGCAGTACTTC	CASSYHDSSSYEQYF
NA	NA	TRBJ2-5	TRBV7-9	TGTGCCAGCAGCGGACGGGAGACCCAGTACTTC	CASSGRETQYF
NA	TRBD2	TRBJ2-7	TRBV12-3/TRBV12-4	TGTGCCAGCAGTTTAGAACTAGCGGGGACCTACGAGCAGTACTTC	CASSLELAGTYEQYF
NA	NA	TRBJ2-3	TRBV6-6	TGTGCCAGCAGCGGTCACCGCGGGAACCCTACGCAGTATTTT	CASSGHRGNPTQYF
NA	TRBD2	TRBJ2-7	TRBV9	TGTGCCAGCAGCGGTCCGGGACTAAGCTCCTACGAGCAGTACTTC	CASSGPGLSSYEQYF
many	NA	TRBJ2-7	TRBV5-1	TGCGCCAGCAGCTACGGGGGTTCATACGAGCAGTACTTC	CASSYGGSYEQYF
NA	TRBD1	TRBJ2-1	TRBV11-1	TGTGCCAGCAGCTCATTACAGGGGTGGAATGAGCAGTTCTTC	CASSSLQGWNEQFF
few	NA	TRBJ1-1	TRBV6-5	TGTGCCAGCAGTTTGCAGGGGCGGGTAACTGAAGCTTTCTTT	CASSLQGRVTEAFF
NA	NA	TRBJ2-7	TRBV2	TGTGCCACCCTGCCGGGCAATGCCTACGAGCAGTACTTC	CATLPGNAYEQYF
few	TRBD2	TRBJ2-1	TRBV7-8	TGTGCCAGCAGCCCAAGGACTAGCGGGATGGAGCAGTTCTTC	CASSPRTSGMEQFF
NA	NA	TRBJ2-3	TRBV30	TGTGCCTGGAGTGAAACAGATACGCAGTATTTT	CAWSETDTQYF
NA	TRBD2	TRBJ2-5	TRBV19	TGTGCCAGTAGAGACCGGGACTACCCACAAGAGACCCAGTACTTC	CASRDRDYPQETQYF
once	NA	TRBJ2-7	TRBV29-1	TGCAGCGTTTCAGTCGACCTAGACGAGCGGTACTTC	CSVSVDLDERYF
once	TRBD1	TRBJ2-3	TRBV6-1	TGTGCCAGCATCCGAGGGACAGGGGATTGGGATACGCAGTATTTT	CASIRGTGDWDTQYF
NA	NA	TRBJ1-6	TRBV7-9	TGTGCCAGCAGCCCTACGGGGGGATCACCCCTCCACTTT	CASSPTGGSPLHF
NA	NA	TRBJ2-1	TRBV7-8	TGTGCCAGCAGCGCCCACCAGAATGAGCAGTTCTTC	CASSAHQNEQFF
NA	TRBD1	TRBJ1-1	TRBV9	TGTGCCAGCAGCGTAGATGACAGGGGGAACACTGAAGCTTTCTTT	CASSVDDRGNTEAFF
many	NA	TRBJ2-1	TRBV12-3/TRBV12-4	TGTGCCAGCATCTATAGCTCCGGTGAGCAGTTCTTC	CASIYSSGEQFF
NA	NA	TRBJ2-7	TRBV6-2/TRBV6-3	TGTGCCAGCAGTTACGGATCAGGCTACGAGCAGTACTTC	CASSYGSGYEQYF
NA	NA	TRBJ2-7	TRBV11-2	TGTGCCAGCAGCTTTGGGAACGAGCAGTACTTC	CASSFGNEQYF
few	NA	TRBJ2-7	TRBV2	TGTGCCAGCAGTGAATTCGGGGGTTGGGACGAGCAGTACTTC	CASSEFGGWDEQYF
NA	NA	TRBJ2-7	TRBV4-3	TGCGCCAGCAGCCAGGCAGGGGCCTACGAGCAGTACTTC	CASSQAGAYEQYF
NA	TRBD1	TRBJ2-7	TRBV27	TGTGCCAGCAGTCTAGGGACAGCGATACTCTACGAGCAGTACTTC	CASSLGTAILYEQYF
NA	TRBD1	TRBJ2-7	TRBV27	TGTGCCACAGAACCGACAGGGGGGTCCTACGAGCAGTACTTC	CATEPTGGSYEQYF
few	TRBD1	TRBJ1-1	TRBV9	TGTGCCAGCACAATGACAGGGGAAGCTTTCTTT	CASTMTGEAFF
few	NA	TRBJ2-7	TRBV5-6	TGTGCCAGCAGCTTGGGGAACTCCGGGTACGGGCAGTACTTC	CASSLGNSGYGQYF
NA	NA	TRBJ2-7	TRBV4-3	TGCGCCAGCAGCCAAGACGGCGGCTACGAGCAGTACTTC	CASSQDGGYEQYF
few	TRBD1	TRBJ2-7	TRBV5-1	TGCGCCAGCAGCTCAGATGGACAGGGATCTTTTTACGAGCAGTACTTC	CASSSDGQGSFYEQYF
NA	NA	TRBJ1-2	TRBV7-8	TGTGCCAGCAGCTTAGATCAGTCTGGGGACTATGGCTACACCTTC	CASSLDQSGDYGYTF
few	NA	TRBJ2-5	TRBV27	TGTGCCAGCAGTTCGCTCGGGTACCAAGAGACCCAGTACTTC	CASSSLGYQETQYF
NA	TRBD2	TRBJ2-3	TRBV4-3	TGCGCCAGCAGCCAAGATCAGATAGCGGGAATGTCAGATACGCAGTATTTT	CASSQDQIAGMSDTQYF
few	NA	TRBJ2-1	TRBV5-1	TGCGCCAGCAGTTTTACCGTGAATAGCGGCGATGAGCAGTTCTTC	CASSFTVNSGDEQFF
NA	TRBD2	TRBJ2-3	TRBV2	TGTGCCAGCAGTCGACTAGCGGGGGGGTCAGATACGCAGTATTTT	CASSRLAGGSDTQYF
NA	NA	TRBJ2-1	TRBV20-1	TGCAGCCGGGACGAGGGTTACAATGAGCAGTTCTTC	CSRDEGYNEQFF
few	TRBD2	TRBJ2-3	TRBV7-6	TGTGCCAGCAGCCAAACTAGCGCCCGCACAGATACGCAGTATTTT	CASSQTSARTDTQYF
NA	TRBD2	TRBJ2-1	TRBV7-9	TGTGCCAGCAGCTTGGGACTAGCGGGGGCCTACAATGAGCAGTTCTTC	CASSLGLAGAYNEQFF
few	TRBD1	TRBJ2-3	TRBV4-2	TGTGCCAGCAGCCAAGGACAGGGATCAAGCACAGATACGCAGTATTTT	CASSQGQGSSTDTQYF
NA	NA	TRBJ2-7	TRBV30	TGTGCCTGGACCCTCCAGGCCCCCTACGAGCAGTACTTC	CAWTLQAPYEQYF
few	TRBD2	TRBJ2-1	TRBV4-2	TGTGCCAGCAGCCCACTAGCGGGAGACTCCAATGAGCAGTTCTTC	CASSPLAGDSNEQFF
NA	NA	TRBJ2-7	TRBV15	TGTGCCACCAGCAGAGCGGGAGACGAGCAGTACTTC	CATSRAGDEQYF
few	NA	TRBJ1-1	TRBV5-1	TGCGCCAGCAGCTTGGCCACCGGGGGCACTGAAGCTTTCTTT	CASSLATGGTEAFF
few	NA	TRBJ2-6	TRBV5-6	TGTGCCAGCACTCTCGGAGAGGGCAGACTACCTCTCTCTGGGGCCAACGTCCTGACTTTC	CASTLGEGRLPLSGANVLTF
NA	TRBD1	TRBJ2-7	TRBV11-3	TGTGCCAGCAGCTTAGATAGGACAGGCTTATCTGGAAAGCAGTACTTC	CASSLDRTGLSGKQYF
many	NA	TRBJ2-7	TRBV5-1	TGCGCCAGCAGCCAATCGACTGGCTACCACGAGCAGTACTTC	CASSQSTGYHEQYF